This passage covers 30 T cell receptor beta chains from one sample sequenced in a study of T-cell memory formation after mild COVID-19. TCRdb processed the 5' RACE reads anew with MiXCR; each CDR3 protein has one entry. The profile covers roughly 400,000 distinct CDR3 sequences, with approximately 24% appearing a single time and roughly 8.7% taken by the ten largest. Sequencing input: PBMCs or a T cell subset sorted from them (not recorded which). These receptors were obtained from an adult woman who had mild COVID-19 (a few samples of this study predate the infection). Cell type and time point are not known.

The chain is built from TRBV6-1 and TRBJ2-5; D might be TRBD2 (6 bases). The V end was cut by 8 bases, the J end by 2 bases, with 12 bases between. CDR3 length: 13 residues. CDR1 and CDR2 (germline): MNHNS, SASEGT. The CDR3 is CASRQGGQETQYF. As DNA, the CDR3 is TGTGCCAGCCGACAAGGAGGGCAAGAGACCCAGTACTTC.

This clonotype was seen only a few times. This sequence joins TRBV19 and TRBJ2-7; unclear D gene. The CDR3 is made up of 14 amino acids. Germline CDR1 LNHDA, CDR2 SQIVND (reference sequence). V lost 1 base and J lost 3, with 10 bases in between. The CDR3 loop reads CASSIGTAIYEQYF. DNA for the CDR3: TGTGCCAGTAGTATAGGTACAGCGATCTACGAGCAGTACTTC.

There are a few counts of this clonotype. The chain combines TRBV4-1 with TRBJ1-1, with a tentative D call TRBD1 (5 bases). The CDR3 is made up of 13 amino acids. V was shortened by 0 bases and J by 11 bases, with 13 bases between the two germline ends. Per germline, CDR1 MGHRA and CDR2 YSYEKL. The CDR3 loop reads CASSQDGTRAAFF. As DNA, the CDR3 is TGCGCCAGCAGCCAAGACGGAACCAGGGCGGCTTTCTTT.

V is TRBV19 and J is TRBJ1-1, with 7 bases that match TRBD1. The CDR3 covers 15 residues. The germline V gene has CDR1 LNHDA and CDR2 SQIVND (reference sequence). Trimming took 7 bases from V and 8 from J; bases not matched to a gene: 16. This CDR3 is CASMPSAGGLREAFF. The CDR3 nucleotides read TGTGCCAGTATGCCTTCGGCAGGGGGACTTAGGGAAGCTTTCTTT.

The CDR3 DNA is TGTGCCAGCAGCAGCGGTCTGGACTTGTCTCGGGAGCAGTACTTC. Translation: CASSSGLDLSREQYF. V and J are TRBV5-6 and TRBJ2-7, with TRBD2 as a possible D gene (5 bases). The CDR3 has 15 residues. Trimming took off 4 bases at V and 7 bases at J, with 21 bases between the two ends. Per germline, CDR1 SGHDT and CDR2 YYEEEE. Filled out from reference TRBV5-6 and TRBJ2-7, the complete variable domain reads DAGVTQSPTHLIKTRGQQVTLRCSPKSGHDTVSWYQQALGQGPQFIFQYYEEEERQRGNFPDRFSGHQFPNYSSELNVNALLLGDSALYLCASSSGLDLSREQYFGPGTRLTVT.

For the CDR3, the DNA is TGTGCCAGCTCACGACCAGGACATACGAACACTGAAGCTTTCTTT. It specifies CASSRPGHTNTEAFF. This rearrangement joins TRBV18 to TRBJ1-1, with D maybe TRBD1 (5 bases). Trimming shortened V by 4 bases and J by 1 base, and 13 bases separated the two germline ends. CDR3 length equals 15 residues. In germline, CDR1 is KGHSH, CDR2 LQKENI.

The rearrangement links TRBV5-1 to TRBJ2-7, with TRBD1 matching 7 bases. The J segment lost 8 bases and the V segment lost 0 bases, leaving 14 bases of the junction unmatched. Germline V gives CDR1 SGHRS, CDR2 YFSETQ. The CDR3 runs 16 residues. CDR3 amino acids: CASSLGTDREGQQQYF. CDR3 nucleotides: TGCGCCAGCAGCTTGGGGACTGACAGGGAAGGTCAGCAGCAGTACTTC. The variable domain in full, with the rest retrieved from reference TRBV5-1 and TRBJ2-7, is KAGVTQTPRYLIKTRGQQVTLSCSPISGHRSVSWYQQTPGQGLQFLFEYFSETQRNKGNFPGRFSGRQFSNSRSEMNVSTLELGDSALYLCASSLGTDREGQQQYFGPGTRLTVT.

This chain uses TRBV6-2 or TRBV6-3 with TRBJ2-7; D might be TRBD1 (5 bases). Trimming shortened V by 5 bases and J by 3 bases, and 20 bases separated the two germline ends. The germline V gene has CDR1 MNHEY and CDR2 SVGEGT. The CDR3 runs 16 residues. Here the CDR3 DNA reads TGTGCCAGCAGTCCTTTACGGTCCGGCCAGGGCTACGAGCAGTACTTC. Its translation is CASSPLRSGQGYEQYF.

CDR3 in DNA: TGCAGTGCTAGAAACTCCGGGACAGGGGGCACTGAAGCTTTCTTT. Protein sequence: CSARNSGTGGTEAFF. J is TRBJ1-1 and V is TRBV20-1; the match to TRBD1 covers 11 bases. V gave up 2 bases and J gave up 4 bases; unmatched junction bases: 6. Germline V lookup: CDR1 DFQATT, CDR2 SNEGSKA (reference sequence). CDR3 length equals 15 residues.

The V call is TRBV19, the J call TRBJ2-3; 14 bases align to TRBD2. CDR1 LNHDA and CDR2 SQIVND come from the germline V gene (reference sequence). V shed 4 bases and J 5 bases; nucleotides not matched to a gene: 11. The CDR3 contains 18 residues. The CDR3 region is CASSREGLAGVWGDTQYF. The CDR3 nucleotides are TGTGCCAGTAGTAGAGAGGGACTAGCGGGAGTCTGGGGAGATACGCAGTATTTT.

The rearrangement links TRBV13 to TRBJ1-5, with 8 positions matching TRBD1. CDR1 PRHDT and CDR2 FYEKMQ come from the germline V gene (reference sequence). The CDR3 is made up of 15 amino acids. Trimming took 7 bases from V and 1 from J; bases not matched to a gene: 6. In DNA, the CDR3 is TGTGCCAGCAACCTCAGGGGGCGAAGCAATCAGCCCCAGCATTTT. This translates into CASNLRGRSNQPQHF.

CDR3 sequence reads: CASRTGQLSSYNEQFF. The CDR3 DNA reads as TGTGCCAGCAGGACGGGACAGCTCAGTTCCTACAATGAGCAGTTCTTC. The V call is TRBV12-3 or TRBV12-4, the J call TRBJ2-1; TRBD1 matches 7 bases. The junction had 9 bases not matched to a gene; V was cut back by 6 bases and J by 1 base. CDR3 length: 16 residues.

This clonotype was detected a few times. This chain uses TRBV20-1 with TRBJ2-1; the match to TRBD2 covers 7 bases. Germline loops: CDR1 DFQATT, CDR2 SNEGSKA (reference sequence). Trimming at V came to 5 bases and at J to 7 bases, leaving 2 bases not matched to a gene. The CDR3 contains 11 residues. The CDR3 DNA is TGCAGTGCTCTTAGCGGGAATGAGCAGTTCTTC. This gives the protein CSALSGNEQFF.

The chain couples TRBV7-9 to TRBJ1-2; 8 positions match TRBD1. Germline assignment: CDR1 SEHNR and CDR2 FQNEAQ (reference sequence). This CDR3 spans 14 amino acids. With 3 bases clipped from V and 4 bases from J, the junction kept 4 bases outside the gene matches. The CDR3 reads CASSFSTGGYGYTF. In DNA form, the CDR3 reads TGTGCCAGCAGCTTTTCAACAGGGGGCTATGGCTACACCTTC.

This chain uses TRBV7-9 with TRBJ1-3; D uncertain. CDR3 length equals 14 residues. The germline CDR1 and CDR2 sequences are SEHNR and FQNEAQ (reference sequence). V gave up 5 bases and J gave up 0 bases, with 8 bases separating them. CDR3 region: CASSVGSSGNTIYF. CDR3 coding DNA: TGTGCCAGCAGCGTCGGGAGCTCTGGAAACACCATATATTTT.

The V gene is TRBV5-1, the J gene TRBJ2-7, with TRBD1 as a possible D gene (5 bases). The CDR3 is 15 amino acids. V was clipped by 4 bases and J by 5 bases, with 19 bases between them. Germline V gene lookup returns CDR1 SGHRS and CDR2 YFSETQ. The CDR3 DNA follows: TGCGCCAGCAGCAGTAACGTGGCAGGGAACAACGAGCAGTACTTC. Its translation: CASSSNVAGNNEQYF.

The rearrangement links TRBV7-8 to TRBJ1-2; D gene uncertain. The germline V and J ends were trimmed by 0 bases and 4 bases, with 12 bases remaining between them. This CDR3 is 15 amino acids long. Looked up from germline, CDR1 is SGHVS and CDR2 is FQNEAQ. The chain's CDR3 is CASSLAPVGIYGYTF. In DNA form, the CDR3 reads TGTGCCAGCAGCTTAGCGCCGGTAGGGATCTATGGCTACACCTTC.

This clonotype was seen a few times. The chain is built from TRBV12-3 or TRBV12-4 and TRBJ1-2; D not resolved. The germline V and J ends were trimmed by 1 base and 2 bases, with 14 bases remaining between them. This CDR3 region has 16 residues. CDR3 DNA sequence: TGTGCCAGCAGTTTAGATACGCGGGGTCTAAACTATGGCTACACCTTC. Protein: CASSLDTRGLNYGYTF.

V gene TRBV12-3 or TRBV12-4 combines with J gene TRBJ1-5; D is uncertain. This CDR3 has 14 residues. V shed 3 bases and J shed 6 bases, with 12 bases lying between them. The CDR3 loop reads CASSFGLSGQPQHF. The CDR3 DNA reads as TGTGCCAGCAGTTTCGGACTAAGCGGTCAGCCCCAGCATTTT.

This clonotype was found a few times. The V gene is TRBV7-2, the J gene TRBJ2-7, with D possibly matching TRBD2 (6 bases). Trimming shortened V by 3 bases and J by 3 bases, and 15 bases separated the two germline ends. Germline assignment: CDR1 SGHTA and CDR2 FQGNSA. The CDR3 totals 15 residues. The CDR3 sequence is CASSFYLTSSYEQYF. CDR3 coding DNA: TGTGCCAGCAGCTTTTACTTAACTAGCAGCTACGAGCAGTACTTC.

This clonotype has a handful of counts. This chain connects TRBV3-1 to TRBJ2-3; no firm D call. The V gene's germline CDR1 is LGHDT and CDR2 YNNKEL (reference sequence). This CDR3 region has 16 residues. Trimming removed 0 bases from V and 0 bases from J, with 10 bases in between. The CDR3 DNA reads TGTGCCAGCAGCCAAGATCCACTTGCTAGCACAGATACGCAGTATTTT. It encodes CASSQDPLASTDTQYF.

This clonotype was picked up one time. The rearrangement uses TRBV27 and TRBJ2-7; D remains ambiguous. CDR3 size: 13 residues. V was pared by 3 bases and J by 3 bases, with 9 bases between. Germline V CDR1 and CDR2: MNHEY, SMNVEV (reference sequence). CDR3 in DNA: TGTGCCAGCAGTTTCTCGACAAACTACGAGCAGTACTTC. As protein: CASSFSTNYEQYF.

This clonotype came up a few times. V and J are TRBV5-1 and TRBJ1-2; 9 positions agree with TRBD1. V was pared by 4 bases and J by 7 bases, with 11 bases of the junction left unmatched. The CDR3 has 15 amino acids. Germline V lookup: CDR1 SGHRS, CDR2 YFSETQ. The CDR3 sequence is CASSPRDRVYSGYTF. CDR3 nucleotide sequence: TGCGCCAGCAGCCCTCGGGACAGGGTATACTCTGGCTACACCTTC.

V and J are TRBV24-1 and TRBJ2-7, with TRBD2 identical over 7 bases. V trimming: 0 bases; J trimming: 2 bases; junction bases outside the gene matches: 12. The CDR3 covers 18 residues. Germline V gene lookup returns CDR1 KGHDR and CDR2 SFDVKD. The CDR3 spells CATSDLVVGGISPYEQYF. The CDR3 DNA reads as TGTGCCACCAGTGATTTGGTGGTCGGGGGGATATCCCCCTACGAGCAGTACTTC.

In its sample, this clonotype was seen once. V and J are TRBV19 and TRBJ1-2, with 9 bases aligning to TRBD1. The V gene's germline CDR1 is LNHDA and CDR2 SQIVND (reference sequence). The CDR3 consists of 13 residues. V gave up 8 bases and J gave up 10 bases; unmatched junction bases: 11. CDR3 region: CASRPGQGGFYTF. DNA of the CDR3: TGTGCCAGTCGACCGGGACAGGGCGGCTTCTACACCTTC.

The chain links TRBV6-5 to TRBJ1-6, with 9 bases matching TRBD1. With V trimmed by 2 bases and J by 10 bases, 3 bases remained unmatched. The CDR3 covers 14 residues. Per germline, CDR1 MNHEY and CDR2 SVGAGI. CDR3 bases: TGTGCCAGCAGTTACACCGGACAGGGGTCACCCCTCCACTTT. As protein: CASSYTGQGSPLHF.

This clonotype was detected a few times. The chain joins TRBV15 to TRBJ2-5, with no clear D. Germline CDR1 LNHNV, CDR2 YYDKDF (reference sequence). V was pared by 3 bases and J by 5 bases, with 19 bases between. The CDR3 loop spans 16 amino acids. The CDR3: CATSSPVTRLWETQYF. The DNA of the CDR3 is TGTGCCACCAGCAGCCCGGTTACAAGATTGTGGGAGACCCAGTACTTC.

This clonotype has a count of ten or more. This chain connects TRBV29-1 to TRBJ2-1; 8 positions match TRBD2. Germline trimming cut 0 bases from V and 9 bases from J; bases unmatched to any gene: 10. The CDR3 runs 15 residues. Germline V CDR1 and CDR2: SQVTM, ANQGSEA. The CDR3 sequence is CSVEDFQREYGEQFF. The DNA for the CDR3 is TGCAGCGTTGAAGATTTCCAGCGGGAGTACGGTGAGCAGTTCTTC.

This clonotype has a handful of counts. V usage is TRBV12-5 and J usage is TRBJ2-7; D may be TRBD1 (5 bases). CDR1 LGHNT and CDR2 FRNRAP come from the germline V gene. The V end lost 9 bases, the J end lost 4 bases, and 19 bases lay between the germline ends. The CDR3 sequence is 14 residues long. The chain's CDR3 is CASWGTGEPYEQYF. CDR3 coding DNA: TGTGCTAGCTGGGGTACAGGAGAACCTTACGAGCAGTACTTC.

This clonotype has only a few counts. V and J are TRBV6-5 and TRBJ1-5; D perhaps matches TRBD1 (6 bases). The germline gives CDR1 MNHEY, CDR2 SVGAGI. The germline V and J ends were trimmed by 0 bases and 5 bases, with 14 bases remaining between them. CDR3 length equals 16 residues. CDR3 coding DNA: TGTGCCAGCAGTTACTCCTTCAGGGGCTCGGATCAGCCCCAGCATTTT. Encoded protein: CASSYSFRGSDQPQHF.